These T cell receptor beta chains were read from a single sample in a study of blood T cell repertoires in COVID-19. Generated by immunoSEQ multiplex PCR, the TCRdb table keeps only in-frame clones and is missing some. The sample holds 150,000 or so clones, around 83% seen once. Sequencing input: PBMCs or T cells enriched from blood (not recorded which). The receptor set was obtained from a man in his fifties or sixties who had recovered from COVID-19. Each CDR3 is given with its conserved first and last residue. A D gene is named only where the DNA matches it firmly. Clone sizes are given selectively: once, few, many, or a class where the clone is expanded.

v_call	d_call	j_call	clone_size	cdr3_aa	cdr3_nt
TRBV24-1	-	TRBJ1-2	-	CATSGPGEGYTF	TGTGCCACCAGTGGTCCGGGGGAAGGCTACACCTTC
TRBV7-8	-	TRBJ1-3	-	CASSLVQGSDTIYF	TGTGCCAGCAGCTTAGTACAGGGTTCAGACACCATATATTTT
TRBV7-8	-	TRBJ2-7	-	CASSLLASGPYEQYF	TGTGCCAGCAGCCTGCTAGCGTCGGGACCTTACGAGCAGTACTTC
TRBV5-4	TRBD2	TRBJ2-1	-	CATLTSGGAITSYNEQFF	TGTGCCACCCTGACTAGCGGGGGTGCCATAACCTCCTACAATGAGCAGTTCTTC
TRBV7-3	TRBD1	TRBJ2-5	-	CASSLTPTGSQETQYF	TGTGCCAGCAGCTTAACTCCGACAGGGTCCCAAGAGACCCAGTACTTC
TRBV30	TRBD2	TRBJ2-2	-	CAWSIGTSRTGELFF	TGTGCCTGGAGTATCGGGACTAGCAGGACCGGGGAGCTGTTTTTT
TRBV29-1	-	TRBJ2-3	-	CSVDRGTQYF	TGCAGCGTTGACAGGGGAACGCAGTATTTT
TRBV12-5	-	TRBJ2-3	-	CASGRSGDAMDTQYF	TGTGCTAGTGGCCGATCAGGGGACGCCATGGATACGCAGTATTTT
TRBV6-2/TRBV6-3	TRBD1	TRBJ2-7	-	CASSGPGTGPYEQYF	TGTGCCAGCAGTGGTCCCGGGACAGGTCCCTACGAGCAGTACTTC
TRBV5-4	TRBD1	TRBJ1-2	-	CASSLGGGQGAPRYGYTF	TGTGCCAGCAGTCTAGGAGGGGGGCAGGGGGCTCCGAGGTATGGCTACACCTTC
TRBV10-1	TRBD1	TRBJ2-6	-	CASSSGTGPPGSGANVLTF	TGCGCCAGCAGTTCCGGGACAGGGCCCCCGGGCTCTGGGGCCAACGTCCTGACTTTC
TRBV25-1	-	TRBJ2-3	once	CASSDSRAGPSTDTQYF	TGTGCCAGCAGTGATTCTCGGGCGGGGCCTAGCACAGATACGCAGTATTTT
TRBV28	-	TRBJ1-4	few	CASISGDLNEKLFF	TGTGCCAGCATTTCGGGTGATCTGAATGAAAAACTGTTTTTT
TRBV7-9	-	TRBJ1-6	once	CASSLDDWGSSYNSPLHF	TGTGCCAGCAGCTTAGATGATTGGGGCAGCTCCTATAATTCACCCCTCCACTTT
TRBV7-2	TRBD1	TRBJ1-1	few	CASSPPTGPGTEAFF	TGTGCCAGCAGCCCCCCGACAGGGCCGGGGACTGAAGCTTTCTTT
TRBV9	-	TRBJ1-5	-	CASSANSDQPQHF	TGTGCCAGCAGCGCCAATAGTGATCAGCCCCAGCATTTT
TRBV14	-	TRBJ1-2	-	CASSPRGRDGYTF	TGTGCCAGCAGCCCTCGGGGTAGGGATGGCTACACCTTC
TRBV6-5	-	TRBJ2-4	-	CASYPGDHKNIQYF	TGTGCCAGTTATCCGGGAGACCACAAAAACATTCAGTACTTC
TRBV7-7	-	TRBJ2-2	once	CASSTRLDTGELFF	TGTGCTAGCAGTACCAGATTGGACACCGGGGAGCTGTTTTTT
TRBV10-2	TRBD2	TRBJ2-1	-	CATKSGGSYNEQFF	TGCGCCACCAAGAGCGGGGGGTCGTACAATGAGCAGTTCTTC
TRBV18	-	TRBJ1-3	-	CASSPVQGSGNTIYF	TGTGCCAGCTCACCAGTGCAGGGGAGTGGAAACACCATATATTTT
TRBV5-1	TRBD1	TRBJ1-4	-	CASSWGQGAGYEKLFF	TGCGCCAGCAGCTGGGGACAGGGGGCTGGTTATGAAAAACTGTTTTTT
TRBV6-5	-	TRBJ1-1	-	CASSYSKGYDTEAFF	TGTGCCAGCAGTTATTCCAAGGGGTACGATACTGAAGCTTTCTTT
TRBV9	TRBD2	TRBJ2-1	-	CASSPRLAGGIIEQFF	TGTGCCAGCAGCCCAAGACTAGCGGGGGGGATCATTGAGCAGTTCTTC
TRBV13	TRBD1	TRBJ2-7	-	CASSLWSRPGGQEQYF	TGTGCCAGCAGCTTATGGTCTAGGCCAGGGGGACAGGAGCAGTACTTC
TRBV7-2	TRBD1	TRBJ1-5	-	CASSFTGTGLNQPQHF	TGTGCCAGCAGCTTTACCGGGACAGGGCTTAATCAGCCCCAGCATTTT
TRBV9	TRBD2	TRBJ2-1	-	CASSPLGLAGNEQFF	TGTGCCAGCAGCCCCCTGGGTCTAGCGGGCAATGAGCAGTTCTTC
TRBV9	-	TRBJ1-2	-	CASSVGGQGSSGYTF	TGTGCCAGCAGCGTAGGGGGTCAGGGCTCGAGCGGCTACACCTTC
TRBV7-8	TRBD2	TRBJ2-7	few	CASSLRGSGGPFDYEQYF	TGTGCCAGCAGCTTACGCGGTAGCGGGGGGCCTTTCGACTACGAGCAGTACTTC
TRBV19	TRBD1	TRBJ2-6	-	CASSISGQGDSGANVLTF	TGTGCCAGTAGTATCTCGGGACAGGGCGATTCTGGGGCCAACGTCCTGACTTTC
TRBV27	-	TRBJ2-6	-	CASSLGLVSGANVLTF	TGTGCCAGCAGTTTAGGGCTTGTCTCTGGGGCCAACGTCCTGACTTTC
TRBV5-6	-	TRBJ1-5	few	CASSLGAQGFQPQHF	TGTGCCAGCAGCTTGGGGGCACAGGGCTTTCAGCCCCAGCATTTT
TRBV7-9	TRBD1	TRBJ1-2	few	CASSNGQGLYGYTF	TGTGCCAGCAGCAATGGACAGGGACTCTATGGCTACACCTTC
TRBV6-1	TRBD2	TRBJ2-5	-	CASSENSGKGETQYF	TGTGCCAGCAGTGAAAACAGCGGGAAAGGAGAGACCCAGTACTTC
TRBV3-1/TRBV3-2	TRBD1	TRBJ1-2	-	CASSKQGGFNYGYTF	TGTGCCAGCAGCAAACAGGGGGGGTTTAACTATGGCTACACCTTC
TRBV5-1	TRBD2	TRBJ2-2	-	CASSLARLAGTLKNTGELFF	TGCGCCAGCAGCTTGGCCCGTCTAGCGGGGACTCTCAAGAACACCGGGGAGCTGTTTTTT
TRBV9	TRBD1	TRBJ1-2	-	CASSVEGGGYTF	TGTGCCAGCAGCGTAGAAGGGGGCGGCTACACCTTC
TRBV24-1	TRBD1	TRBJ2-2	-	CATSDVDRGPGELFF	TGTGCCACCAGTGATGTGGACAGGGGGCCCGGGGAGCTGTTTTTT
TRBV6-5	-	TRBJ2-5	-	CASSYSARQETQYF	TGTGCCAGCAGTTACTCGGCACGTCAAGAGACCCAGTACTTC
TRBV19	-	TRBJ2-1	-	CASSVTGGSYNEQFF	TGTGCCAGTAGTGTGACCGGGGGCTCCTACAATGAGCAGTTCTTC
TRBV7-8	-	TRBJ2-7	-	CASSLGGHSLYEQYF	TGTGCCAGCAGCTTAGGCGGACATTCCCTTTACGAGCAGTACTTC
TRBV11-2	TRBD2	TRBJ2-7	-	CASSLRHTSGGEFSYEQYF	TGTGCCAGCAGCTTACGACACACTAGCGGGGGGGAGTTTTCCTACGAGCAGTACTTC
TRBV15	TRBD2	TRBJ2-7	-	CATSGGGTFGEQYF	TGTGCCACCAGCGGGGGGGGTACTTTCGGCGAGCAGTACTTC
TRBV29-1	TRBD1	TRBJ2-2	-	CSALEGAVGELFF	TGCAGCGCCCTCGAGGGGGCCGTCGGGGAGCTGTTTTTT